This T cell receptor beta chain is from a study of CXCR3-negative and CXCR3-positive naive CD8 T cells. The authors made the TRB cDNA libraries by 5' RACE using UMI labels. TCRdb re-called the 5' RACE reads; every CDR3 protein appears as one record, without DNA. The listing contains approximately 96,000 distinct CDR3 sequences. As to this clonotype: Its antigen is not known.

Germline V gene sequence: CDR1 MDHEN, CDR2 SYDVKM. This CDR3 has 18 amino acids. Points from the study as a whole: Hydrophobicity was higher for TRB CDR3s found in CXCR3-positive naive cells than in CXCR3-negative naive cells.

This clonotype was sampled from a human donor in good health. Some clones in this sample may be carry-over from other donors' samples. The sample was naive CXCR3+ CD8+ T cells from blood. Subset noted: CD45RO-CCR7+CD27+CD95- naive CD8+ T cells expressing CXCR3 (TNR3+). The chain joins TRBV28 to TRBJ2-3; TCRdb designates TRBD2, a call that cannot be tested without DNA. The CDR3 region is CASSTIRTSGGAVDTQYF.